This T cell receptor beta chain was retrieved from a study of metastatic and nonmetastatic thyroid tumors. Study context: From malignant and benign thyroid patients, repertoires in blood and in tumor or nodule tissue were compared.

J lost 2 bases, V lost 0 bases, and 3 bases had no gene match. This CDR3 comprises 15 residues. Germline assignment: CDR1 MGHRA and CDR2 YSYEKL. Per the authors' pipeline: Using the CDR3 differences seen across clinicopathological groups, the authors built a distant-metastasis classifier for papillary thyroid cancer, which was meant to discriminate distant-metastatic patients. TCRdb ran MiXCR on the PCR reads. TCRdb, not the authors, supplied the V and J calls. The top ten hold about 4.2% of the sample, which has 25,000 to 35,000 clones, 16% seen once. No treatment of any kind had been given to any patient before thyroid surgery. This clone showed up many times. Its antigen is unidentified. Findings of the study overall: TCR beta diversity was reportedly significantly higher in malignant thyroid tumors than benign nodules, in blood and tumor.

The source material was blood. This TCR came from a female donor with papillary thyroid cancer or a benign thyroid nodule (not recorded which). Some clones in this sample may be carry-over from other donors' samples. The J gene is TRBJ1-2, the V gene TRBV4-1; 7 nucleotides align to TRBD1. In DNA form, the CDR3 reads TGCGCCAGCAGCCAAGATGAACAGGGGAACTATGGCTACACCTTC. Translation gives CASSQDEQGNYGYTF.